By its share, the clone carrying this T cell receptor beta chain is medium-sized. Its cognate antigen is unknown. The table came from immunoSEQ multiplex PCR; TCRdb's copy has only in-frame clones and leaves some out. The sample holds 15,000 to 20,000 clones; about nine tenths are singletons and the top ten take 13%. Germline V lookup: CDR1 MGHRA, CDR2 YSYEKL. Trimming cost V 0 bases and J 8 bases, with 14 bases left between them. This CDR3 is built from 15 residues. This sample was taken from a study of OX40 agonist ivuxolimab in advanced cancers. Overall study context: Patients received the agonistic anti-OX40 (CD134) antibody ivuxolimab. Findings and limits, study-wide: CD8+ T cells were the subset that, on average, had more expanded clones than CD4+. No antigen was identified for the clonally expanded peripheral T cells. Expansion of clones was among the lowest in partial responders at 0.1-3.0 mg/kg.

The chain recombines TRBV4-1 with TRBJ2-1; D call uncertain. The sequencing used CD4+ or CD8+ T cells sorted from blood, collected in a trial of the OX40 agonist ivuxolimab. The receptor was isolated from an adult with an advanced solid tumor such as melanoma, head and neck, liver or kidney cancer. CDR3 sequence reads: CASSQDGVSLDEQFF. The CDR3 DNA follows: TGCGCCAGCAGCCAAGATGGGGTATCTTTGGATGAGCAGTTCTTC.